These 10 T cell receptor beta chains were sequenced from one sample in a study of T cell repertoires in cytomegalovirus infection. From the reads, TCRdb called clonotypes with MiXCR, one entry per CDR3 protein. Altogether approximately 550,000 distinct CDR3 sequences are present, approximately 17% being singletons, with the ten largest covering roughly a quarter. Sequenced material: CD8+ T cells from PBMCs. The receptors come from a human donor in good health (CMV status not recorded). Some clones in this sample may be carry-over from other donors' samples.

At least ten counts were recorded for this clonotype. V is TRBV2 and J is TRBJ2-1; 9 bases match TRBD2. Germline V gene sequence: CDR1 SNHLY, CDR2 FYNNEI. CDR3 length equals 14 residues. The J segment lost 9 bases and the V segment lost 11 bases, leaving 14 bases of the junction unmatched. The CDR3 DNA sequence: TGTGCCGTCGGTAGCGGGGGTTCTGGGAGTGAGCAGTTCTTC. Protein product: CAVGSGGSGSEQFF. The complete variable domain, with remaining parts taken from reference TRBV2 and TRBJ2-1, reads EPEVTQTPSHQVTQMGQEVILRCVPISNHLYFYWYRQILGQKVEFLVSFYNNEISEKSEIFDDQFSVERPDGSNFTLKIRSTKLEDSAMYFCAVGSGGSGSEQFFGPGTRLTVL.

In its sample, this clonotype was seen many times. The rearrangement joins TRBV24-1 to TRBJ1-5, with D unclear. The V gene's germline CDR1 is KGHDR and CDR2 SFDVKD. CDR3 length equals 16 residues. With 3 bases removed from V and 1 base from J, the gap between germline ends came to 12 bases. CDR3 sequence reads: CATSDPPPGSNQPQHF. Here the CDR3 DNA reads TGTGCCACCAGTGATCCACCCCCGGGGAGCAATCAGCCCCAGCATTTT.

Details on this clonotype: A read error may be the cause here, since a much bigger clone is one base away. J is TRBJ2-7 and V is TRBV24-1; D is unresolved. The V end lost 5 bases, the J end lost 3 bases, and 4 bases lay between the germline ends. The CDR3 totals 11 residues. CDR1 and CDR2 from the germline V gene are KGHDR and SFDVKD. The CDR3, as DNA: TGTGCCACCAGTGCGGACTACGAGCAGTACTTC. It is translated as CATSADYEQYF.

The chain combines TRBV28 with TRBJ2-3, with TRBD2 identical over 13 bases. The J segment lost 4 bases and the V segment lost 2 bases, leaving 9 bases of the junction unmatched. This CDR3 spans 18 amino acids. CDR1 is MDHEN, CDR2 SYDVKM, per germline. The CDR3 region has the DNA TGTGCCAGCAGTTTACTTATTCGGACTAGCGGGAGTGCAGATACGCAGTATTTT. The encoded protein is CASSLLIRTSGSADTQYF.

Here the CDR3 reads CASSPSGRGPYEQYF. The CDR3 nucleotides are TGTGCCAGCAGCCCCTCTGGAAGGGGTCCCTACGAGCAGTACTTC. This chain joins TRBV7-4 and TRBJ2-7, with D perhaps matching TRBD1 (5 bases). The CDR3 length is 15 residues. V dropped 5 bases and J dropped 2 bases, with 16 bases sitting between them. CDR1 SGHVT and CDR2 SQSDAQ come from the germline V gene.

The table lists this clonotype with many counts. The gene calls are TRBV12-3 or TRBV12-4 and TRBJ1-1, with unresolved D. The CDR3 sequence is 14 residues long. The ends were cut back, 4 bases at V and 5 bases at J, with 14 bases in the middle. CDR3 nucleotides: TGTGCCAGCAGTTCCTTTCGAAGTGGGACTGAAGCTTTCTTT. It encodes CASSSFRSGTEAFF.

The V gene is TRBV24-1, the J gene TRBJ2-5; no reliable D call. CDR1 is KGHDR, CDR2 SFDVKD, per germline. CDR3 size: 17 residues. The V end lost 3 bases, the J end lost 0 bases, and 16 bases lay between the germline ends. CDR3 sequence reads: CATSDRKVRADQETQYF. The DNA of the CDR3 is TGTGCCACCAGTGATCGAAAGGTTCGGGCCGACCAAGAGACCCAGTACTTC.

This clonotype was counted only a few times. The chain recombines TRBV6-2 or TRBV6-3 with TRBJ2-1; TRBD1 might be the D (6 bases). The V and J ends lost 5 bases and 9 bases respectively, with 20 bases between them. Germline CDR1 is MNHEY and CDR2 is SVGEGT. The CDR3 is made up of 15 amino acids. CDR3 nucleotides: TGTGCCAGCAGTAACATTAACAGGGTTGTGATTGAGCAGTTCTTC. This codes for CASSNINRVVIEQFF.

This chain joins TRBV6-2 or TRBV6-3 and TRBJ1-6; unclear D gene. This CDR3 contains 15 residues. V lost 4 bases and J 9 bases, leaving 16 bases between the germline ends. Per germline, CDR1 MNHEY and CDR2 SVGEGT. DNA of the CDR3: TGTGCCAGCAGTTCCCGGACGGCCTTTGCTTCACCCCTCCACTTT. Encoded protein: CASSSRTAFASPLHF.

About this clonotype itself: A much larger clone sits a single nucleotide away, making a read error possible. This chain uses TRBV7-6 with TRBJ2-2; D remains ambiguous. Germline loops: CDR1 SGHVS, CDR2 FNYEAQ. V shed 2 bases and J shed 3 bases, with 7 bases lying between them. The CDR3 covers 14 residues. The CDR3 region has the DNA TGTGCCAGCAGCTTAAGTCGGCACACCGGGGAGCTGTTTTTT. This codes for CASSLSRHTGELFF.